These 5 T cell receptor beta chains came from one sample sequenced in a study of blood T cell repertoires in COVID-19. Profiled with immunoSEQ multiplex PCR; TCRdb holds only in-frame clones, not every one. Counted here are 140,000 to 150,000 clones, roughly 84% occurring once; the ten biggest clones make up about 39%. The sample was peripheral blood. The source is a human donor in a cohort sampled during active COVID-19.

The chain is built from TRBV4-3 and TRBJ1-5; no clear D gene. Germline V CDR1 and CDR2: LGHNA, YSLEER. V lost 2 bases, J lost 4 bases, and 6 bases lay in between. The CDR3 runs to 13 residues. The CDR3 protein is CASSQNGNQPQHF. The CDR3 DNA follows: TGCGCCAGCAGCCAAAACGGTAATCAGCCCCAGCATTTT.

A single count supports this clone. The chain couples TRBV24-1 to TRBJ2-5, with D unresolved. CDR1 and CDR2 from the germline V gene are KGHDR and SFDVKD. The CDR3 extends over 13 amino acids. V was shortened by 4 bases and J by 3 bases, with 8 bases between the two germline ends. This CDR3 reads CATSDLVKETQYF. In DNA form, the CDR3 reads TGTGCCACCAGTGACCTAGTAAAAGAGACCCAGTACTTC.

This rearrangement joins TRBV28 to TRBJ2-7; 11 nucleotides line up with TRBD1. Germline V gene data show CDR1 as MDHEN and CDR2 as SYDVKM. With V trimmed by 3 bases and J by 4 bases, 2 bases remained unmatched. CDR3 length: 14 residues. The CDR3 region is CASSLGQGVYEQYF. The CDR3 DNA is TGTGCCAGCAGTTTGGGACAGGGGGTTTACGAGCAGTACTTC.

The V and J genes are TRBV3-1 (or the pseudogene TRBV3-2) and TRBJ1-6, with 7 positions matching TRBD1. The V segment lost 4 bases and the J segment 4 bases; nucleotides outside the gene matches: 7. The CDR3 consists of 16 residues. CDR1 and CDR2 from the germline V gene are LGHDT and YNNKEL (reference sequence). The CDR3 DNA follows: TGTGCCAGCAGCCGGGGACAGCCTTTTTATAATTCACCCCTCCACTTT. This gives the protein CASSRGQPFYNSPLHF.

The V gene is TRBV6-5, the J gene TRBJ2-7, with TRBD2 identical over 10 bases. V shed 6 bases and J 5 bases; nucleotides not matched to a gene: 7. The CDR3 is 14 residues long. Germline CDR1 is MNHEY and CDR2 is SVGAGI. This chain's CDR3 is CASSRTSGVNEQYF. The CDR3 nucleotides read TGTGCCAGCAGCCGGACTAGCGGCGTGAACGAGCAGTACTTC.